This TCR beta chain is drawn from a study of blood T cell repertoires in COVID-19. Study background: The cDNA or gDNA used as material had been derived from T cells, B-cell-depleted T cells, or PBMCs.

V lost 6 bases, J lost 5 bases, and 16 bases lay in between. CDR1 and CDR2 from the germline V gene are KGHSH and LQKENI. The CDR3 runs to 14 residues. Authors' processing steps: Reference gene primer amplification gave estimated nucleated cell counts. The table came from immunoSEQ multiplex PCR; TCRdb's copy has only in-frame clones and leaves some out. The V and J calls and clone size were taken over from that table, and D and trimming were inferred from the DNA. The sample comprises 150,000 to 200,000 clones, roughly 70% of which are singletons, and about 3% rests with the top ten. The chain employs TRBV18 and TRBJ2-5, with D possibly TRBD2 on 5 matching bases. Sequencing input: peripheral blood. The receptor was derived from an elderly woman with acute or convalescent COVID-19. CDR3 in DNA: TGTGCCAGCTCCCGAGGGAGCAGCTCGGAGACCCAGTACTTC. Its protein is CASSRGSSSETQYF.